This T cell receptor (beta chain) was identified in a study of technical replicates of blood from several donors. V shed 5 bases, J shed 5 bases, and the junction held 6 bases outside the gene matches. CDR3 length equals 14 residues. Germline lookup yields CDR1 SGHVS and CDR2 FQNEAQ. TCRdb's table, derived via immunoSEQ multiplex PCR, lists solely in-frame clones and lacks some. In the table there are 85,000 to 100,000 clones, approximately 95% of which are singletons. The sample was T cells isolated from PBMCs. The clonotype originates from a human donor in good health. V gene TRBV7-8 combines with J gene TRBJ2-1, with 7 bases lining up with TRBD2. Here the CDR3 DNA reads TGTGCCAGCAGCCCCGGCCTAGCGGACAATGAGCAGTTCTTC. Translation gives CASSPGLADNEQFF.